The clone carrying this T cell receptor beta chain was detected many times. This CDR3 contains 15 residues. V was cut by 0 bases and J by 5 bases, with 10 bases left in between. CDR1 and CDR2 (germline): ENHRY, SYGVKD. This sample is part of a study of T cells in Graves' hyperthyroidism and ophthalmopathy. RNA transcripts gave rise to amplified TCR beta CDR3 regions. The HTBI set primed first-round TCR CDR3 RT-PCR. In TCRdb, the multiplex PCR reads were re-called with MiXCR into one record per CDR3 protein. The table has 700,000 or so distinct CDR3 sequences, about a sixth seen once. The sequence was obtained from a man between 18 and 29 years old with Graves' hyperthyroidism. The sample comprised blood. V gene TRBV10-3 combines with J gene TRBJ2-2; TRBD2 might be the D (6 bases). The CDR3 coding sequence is TGTGCCATCAGTGAGTCGAACGCGGGGACCGGGGAGCTGTTTTTT. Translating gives CAISESNAGTGELFF.